This entry features one T cell receptor (beta chain) sequence. The sample belongs to a study of blood T cell repertoires in COVID-19. Overall study context: Donors in the United States, Italy and Spain gave samples during acute or convalescent COVID-19. Nucleic acid was either cDNA or gDNA, and it came from T cells, B-cell-depleted T cells, or PBMCs.

In the original processing: Estimated nucleated cell counts came from reference gene primer amplification. Assay used: immunoSEQ multiplex PCR; TCRdb lists only in-frame clones, some missing. D and trimming come from the DNA, and the V and J calls and clone size come from that table. Here the sample spans more than 13,000 clones, around 90% being singletons. The CDR3 sequence is 14 residues long. Germline lookup yields CDR1 MDHEN and CDR2 SYDVKM. V was trimmed by 7 bases and J by 7 bases, leaving 17 bases between them. The sequenced sample was peripheral blood. The TCR sequence derives from a human donor in a cohort sampled during active COVID-19. The rearrangement links TRBV28 to TRBJ1-5; no clear D gene. The CDR3 DNA follows: TGTGCCAGCACCAGCACTTTGACAAACCAGCCCCAGCATTTT. Protein: CASTSTLTNQPQHF.